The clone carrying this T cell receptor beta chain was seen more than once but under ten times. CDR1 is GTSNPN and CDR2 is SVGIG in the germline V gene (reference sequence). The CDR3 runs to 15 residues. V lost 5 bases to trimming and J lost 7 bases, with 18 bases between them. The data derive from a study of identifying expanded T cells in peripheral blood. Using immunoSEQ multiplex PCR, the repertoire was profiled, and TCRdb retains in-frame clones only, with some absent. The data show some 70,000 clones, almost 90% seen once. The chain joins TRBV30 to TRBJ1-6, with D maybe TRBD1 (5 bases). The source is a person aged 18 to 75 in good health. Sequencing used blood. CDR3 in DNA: TGTGCCTGGTCGCAGGGACTCGAGGGAAATTCACCCCTCCACTTT. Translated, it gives CAWSQGLEGNSPLHF.